The 3 T cell receptor beta chains given below trace back to one sample, sequenced in a study of CD8+CD57+ T cells in acquired aplastic anemia. Profiling of TCR beta VDJ combinations and CDR3 sequences used genomic DNA as template. TCRdb analysed the reads with MiXCR anew, one entry per CDR3 protein. The table has 200,000 to 250,000 distinct CDR3 sequences, 60% to 65% seen once. The sample taken for sequencing was sorted CD4+, CD8+, or CD8+CD57+ T cells (not recorded which) from PBMCs. These receptors all stem from a human donor in good health.

The chain recombines TRBV7-9 with TRBJ2-7; 7 nucleotides agree with TRBD1. V shed 2 bases, J shed 1 base, and the junction held 11 bases outside the gene matches. Looked up from germline, CDR1 is SEHNR and CDR2 is FQNEAQ (reference sequence). The CDR3 spans 17 residues. CDR3 sequence reads: CASSLNMGTASSYEQYF. The CDR3 DNA reads as TGTGCCAGCAGCTTAAATATGGGGACAGCCTCTTCCTACGAGCAGTACTTC.

The chain carries TRBV10-3 and TRBJ2-5, with a possible D match to TRBD2 (6 bases). Trimming cost V 1 base and J 5 bases, with 11 bases left between them. The CDR3 sequence is 14 residues long. In germline, CDR1 is ENHRY, CDR2 SYGVKD. The CDR3, as DNA: TGTGCCATCAGTGAGTTTCAGGGAGGCGAGACCCAGTACTTC. Translating it yields CAISEFQGGETQYF.

This clonotype was found many times. The V and J genes are TRBV11-2 and TRBJ2-1; TRBD2 matches 13 bases. V lost 5 bases to trimming and J lost 6 bases; unmatched junction nucleotides: 7. CDR3 length: 16 amino acids. CDR1 is SGHAT, CDR2 FQNNGV, per germline. The chain's CDR3 is CASSVLGLAGFNEQFF. DNA of the CDR3: TGTGCCAGCAGCGTCCTGGGACTAGCGGGATTCAATGAGCAGTTCTTC.